What follows describes a single T cell receptor beta chain. The antigen is undetermined. Profiled with immunoSEQ multiplex PCR; TCRdb holds only in-frame clones, not every one. This sample has roughly 97,000 clones, with more than 85% found just once. This record comes from a study of siplizumab effects on memory and regulatory T cells. Points from the study as a whole: Whether proliferating Tregs in siplizumab cultures suppress was not functionally confirmed.

Per germline, CDR1 SGHDT and CDR2 YYEEEE. CDR3 length: 15 residues. V lost 4 bases and J lost 1; bases outside the gene matches: 2. V and J are TRBV5-6 and TRBJ2-3; 11 bases are a match to TRBD2. Input material: Tregs sorted from blood. The TCR sequence derives from a human donor in good health. CDR3 residues: CASSRTSGRTDTQYF. CDR3 nucleotides: TGTGCCAGCAGCCGGACTAGCGGGCGCACAGATACGCAGTATTTT.